These 9 T cell receptor beta chains originate from one sample sequenced in a study of T-cell reconstitution after alpha-beta-depleted transplantation in children. It was with unique molecular identifiers that the TCRbeta library was prepared. TCRdb re-analysed the PCR reads in MiXCR, keeping a single row per CDR3 protein. The data hold 190,000 or so distinct CDR3 sequences, with more than 6.5% observed a single time. The specimen comprised PBMCs from the stem cell graft donor, sampled from the stem cell graft. These TCRs come from a human donor who donated a stem cell graft to a child with Wiskott-Aldrich syndrome.

Ten or more counts support this clonotype. The V call is TRBV6-4, the J call TRBJ2-3; tentative D call: TRBD2 (7 bases). Trimming shortened V by 0 bases and J by 4 bases, and 11 bases separated the two germline ends. CDR1 is MRHNA, CDR2 SNTAGT, per germline. There are 15 residues in the CDR3. CDR3 region: CASSDSGGGADTQYF. For the CDR3, the DNA is TGTGCCAGCAGTGACTCGGGAGGGGGGGCAGATACGCAGTATTTT.

This clonotype has at least ten counts. The chain joins TRBV7-2 to TRBJ2-3; D may be TRBD1 (5 bases). CDR1 and CDR2 (germline): SGHTA, FQGNSA. CDR3 length: 13 amino acids. V lost 5 bases to trimming and J lost 6 bases, with 12 bases between them. The CDR3 here is CASSPGRLDTQYF. CDR3 bases: TGTGCCAGCAGCCCAGGGCGGCTGGATACGCAGTATTTT.

V gene TRBV5-1 combines with J gene TRBJ2-2; TRBD2 matches at 9 bases. V was pared by 2 bases and J by 4 bases, with 6 bases of the junction left unmatched. Germline CDR1 SGHRS, CDR2 YFSETQ. The CDR3 is 16 residues long. CDR3 sequence (DNA): TGCGCCAGCAGCTTCGGGCTAGCGGGAACCACCGGGGAGCTGTTTTTT. Translated, it gives CASSFGLAGTTGELFF.

This chain uses TRBV11-2 with TRBJ2-1; D may be TRBD1 (6 bases). Per the germline V gene, CDR1 is SGHAT and CDR2 is FQNNGV. There are 18 residues in the CDR3. Trimming pared 1 base from V and 7 bases from J, leaving 23 bases between. In DNA form, the CDR3 reads TGTGCCAGCAGCTTAGGTTCCTCTGGCAGGGGTATCAAGAATGAGCAGTTCTTC. Amino acid sequence: CASSLGSSGRGIKNEQFF.

This clonotype has at least ten counts. The genes are TRBV12-3 or TRBV12-4 and TRBJ1-1, with no clear D. Trimming took off 2 bases at V and 6 bases at J, with 10 bases between the two ends. CDR3 size: 13 residues. CDR3 amino acids: CASSLSGVAEAFF. CDR3 nucleotides: TGTGCCAGCAGTTTAAGTGGCGTGGCTGAAGCTTTCTTT.

This clonotype has ten or more counts. V and J are TRBV10-3 and TRBJ2-5, with 9 bases identical to TRBD2. CDR1 is ENHRY and CDR2 is SYGVKD in the germline V gene. Trimming at V came to 0 bases and at J to 5 bases, leaving 4 bases not matched to a gene. CDR3 size: 15 residues. DNA of the CDR3: TGTGCCATCAGTGAGTCCTTAGCGGGAGCGGAGACCCAGTACTTC. Amino acids: CAISESLAGAETQYF.

This clonotype was counted at least ten times. The rearrangement joins TRBV5-1 to TRBJ2-2; maybe TRBD2 (7 bases). V was clipped by 2 bases and J by 3 bases, with 11 bases between them. Germline V gives CDR1 SGHRS, CDR2 YFSETQ. The CDR3 has 15 amino acids. Here the CDR3 DNA reads TGCGCCAGCAGCTTCAAGGGGGGGGACACCGGGGAGCTGTTTTTT. This encodes CASSFKGGDTGELFF.

In this sample, this clonotype turned up a few times. The chain employs TRBV11-1 and TRBJ2-7; 7 nucleotides match TRBD1. CDR1 is SGHAT and CDR2 is FQDESV in the germline V gene (reference sequence). J gave up 4 bases and V 5 bases, and 23 bases lay outside the gene matches. The CDR3 runs 19 residues. The CDR3 reads CASSTLVGPPGQQPYEQYF. In DNA, the CDR3 is TGTGCCAGCAGCACCCTAGTTGGCCCACCGGGACAGCAACCTTACGAGCAGTACTTC.

V and J are TRBV5-1 and TRBJ1-2, with 10 bases matching TRBD1. The CDR3 runs 21 residues. Germline CDR1 is SGHRS and CDR2 is YFSETQ. V was clipped by 2 bases and J by 0 bases; unmatched bases: 19. The CDR3 sequence is CASSLYPGTGVSETTNYGYTF. In nucleotides, the CDR3 is TGCGCCAGCAGCTTATACCCCGGGACAGGGGTCTCCGAGACTACTAACTATGGCTACACCTTC.